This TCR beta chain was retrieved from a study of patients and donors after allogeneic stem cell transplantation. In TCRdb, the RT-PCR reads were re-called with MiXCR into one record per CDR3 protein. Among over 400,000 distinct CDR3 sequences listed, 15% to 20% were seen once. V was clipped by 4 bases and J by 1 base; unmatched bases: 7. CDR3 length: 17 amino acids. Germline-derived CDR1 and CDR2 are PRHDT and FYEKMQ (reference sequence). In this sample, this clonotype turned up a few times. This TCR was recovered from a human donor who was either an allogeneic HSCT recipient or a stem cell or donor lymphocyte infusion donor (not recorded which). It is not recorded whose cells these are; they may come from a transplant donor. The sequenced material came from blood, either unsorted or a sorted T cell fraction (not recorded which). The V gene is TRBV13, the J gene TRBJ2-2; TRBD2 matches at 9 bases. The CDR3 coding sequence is TGTGCCAGCAGCTCCCTTCGACTAGCGGAGAACACCGGGGAGCTGTTTTTT. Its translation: CASSSLRLAENTGELFF.